The clone carrying this T cell receptor (beta chain) was seen more than once but under ten times. Its specificity is not known. The ends were cut back, 7 bases at V and 3 bases at J, with 15 bases in the middle. The CDR3 is 14 amino acids. Germline loops: CDR1 SGHTA, CDR2 FQGNSA. Extraction yielded at least 6 micrograms of total RNA per sample. A second PCR of roughly 7 to 11 cycles used a sample-barcoded 5' primer and a J-beta primer mix. Using its own MiXCR run on the 5' RACE reads, TCRdb lists one record per CDR3 protein. This sample yields about a million distinct CDR3 sequences, of which about 53% are seen a single time; about a fifth belongs to the top ten. The data are from a study of blood T cells in healthy people across ages. Regarding the study as a whole: Not knowing donor CMV status may have confounded expanded clonotype changes.

This clonotype was sampled from a woman aged 60-75 years in good health. V is TRBV7-2 and J is TRBJ2-5; possibly TRBD1 for D (6 bases). Sample: blood. The DNA of the CDR3 is TGTGCCAGCACCCCATCGTACAGGGAAGAGACCCAGTACTTC. Residues: CASTPSYREETQYF.